This TCR beta chain was profiled in a study of response to subunit inactivated influenza vaccine. From the RT-PCR reads, TCRdb called clonotypes with MiXCR, one entry per CDR3 protein. Of around 850,000 distinct CDR3 sequences detected, 18% appear once; the ten largest clones hold roughly 11%. Germline loops: CDR1 MGHDK, CDR2 SYGVNS. V dropped 6 bases and J dropped 4 bases, with 15 bases sitting between them. This CDR3 has 14 amino acids. The chain carries TRBV25-1 and TRBJ1-1; D not resolved. The clonotype was recovered from a man in his fifties or sixties who received an inactivated influenza vaccine. This specimen consisted of PBMCs from blood, obtained 5 to 6 days after vaccination. The CDR3 region has the DNA TGTGCCAGCAGCCGTACTGGGGAATCCACTGAAGCTTTCTTT. Translating gives CASSRTGESTEAFF.